The 27 T cell receptor beta chains given below trace back to one sample, sequenced in a study of T cells after somatic rescue of genetic block. Method: immunoSEQ multiplex PCR; TCRdb's copy keeps in-frame clones and lacks some. The table shows roughly 11,000 clones, with roughly 70% occurring only once. The sample taken for sequencing was peripheral blood mononuclear cells (PBMCs). The origin of the receptors is a boy younger than 18.

The chain is built from TRBV30 and TRBJ1-4; D not certain. The V and J ends lost 3 bases and 0 bases respectively, with 23 bases between them. CDR3 length: 19 amino acids. Germline CDR1 GTSNPN, CDR2 SVGIG (reference sequence). CDR3 region: CAWSASVLLLRATNEKLFF. The DNA for the CDR3 is TGTGCCTGGAGCGCTTCGGTTCTTCTCTTAAGGGCAACTAATGAAAAACTGTTTTTT.

This chain joins TRBV28 and TRBJ1-5; D gene uncertain. There are 15 residues in the CDR3. Looked up from germline, CDR1 is MDHEN and CDR2 is SYDVKM. V lost 6 bases to trimming and J lost 1 base, with 13 bases between them. CDR3 nucleotides: TGTGCCAGCAGCTCCCCCAACTTCAGCAATCAGCCCCAGCATTTT. Residues: CASSSPNFSNQPQHF.

The rearrangement uses TRBV15 and TRBJ1-6, with D unclear. Germline V CDR1 and CDR2: LNHNV, YYDKDF (reference sequence). V lost 5 bases, J lost 6 bases, and 8 bases lay in between. CDR3 length: 13 residues. The CDR3 DNA follows: TGTGCCACCAGCCCGGTCGTTAATTCACCCCTCCACTTT. Translation gives CATSPVVNSPLHF.

The V and J genes are TRBV11-2 and TRBJ1-2; D gene unclear. The V gene's germline CDR1 is SGHAT and CDR2 FQNNGV. The CDR3 spans 16 residues. V was cut by 5 bases and J by 5 bases, with 21 bases left in between. The CDR3 coding sequence is TGTGCCAGCAGCCTAGGGTCATCCCCATCATTATATGGCTACACCTTC. Its protein product is CASSLGSSPSLYGYTF.

The chain carries TRBV15 and TRBJ1-2; no reliable D call. Trimming removed 0 bases from V and 3 bases from J, with 8 bases in between. This CDR3 comprises 14 residues. Germline CDR1 and CDR2: LNHNV and YYDKDF (reference sequence). The CDR3 protein is CATSRDGLYYGYTF. CDR3 in DNA: TGTGCCACCAGCAGAGATGGACTGTACTATGGCTACACCTTC.

The J gene is TRBJ1-2, the V gene TRBV28; D unclear. CDR1 and CDR2 from the germline V gene are MDHEN and SYDVKM. The V end lost 1 base, the J end lost 3 bases, and 15 bases lay between the germline ends. This CDR3 has 16 residues. CDR3 sequence (DNA): TGTGCCAGCAGTTTATACGGTCTTTATCAGGACTATGGCTACACCTTC. As protein: CASSLYGLYQDYGYTF.

The chain joins TRBV28 to TRBJ2-2, with 10 bases fitting TRBD1. V lost 5 bases and J lost 6; bases outside the gene matches: 6. Germline CDR1 MDHEN, CDR2 SYDVKM. CDR3 length: 15 residues. The CDR3 spells CASSLGQGESGELFF. CDR3 DNA: TGTGCCAGCAGTCTCGGACAGGGGGAGTCCGGGGAGCTGTTTTTT.

This chain links TRBV2 with TRBJ2-3, with TRBD1 matching over 9 bases. With V trimmed by 4 bases and J by 4 bases, 6 bases remained unmatched. Germline CDR1 reads SNHLY; CDR2 reads FYNNEI. This CDR3 has 15 residues. The DNA of the CDR3 is TGTGCCAGCAGTGTCTCACAGGGGGCACCAGATACGCAGTATTTT. Translated: CASSVSQGAPDTQYF.

This CDR3 is CASSQDGEGKLFF. In DNA, the CDR3 is TGTGCCAGCAGCCAAGATGGAGAGGGAAAACTGTTTTTT. This sequence joins TRBV14 and TRBJ1-4; no definite D call. The CDR3 consists of 13 residues. The germline V gene has CDR1 SGHDN and CDR2 FVKESK. Deletions cut 0 bases from V and 10 bases from J, with 9 bases between.

The chain uses TRBV18 and TRBJ2-5; TRBD2 might be the D (7 bases). The germline V gene encodes CDR1 KGHSH and CDR2 LQKENI. Deletions cut 3 bases from V and 4 bases from J, with 15 bases between. The CDR3 length is 15 residues. The CDR3 spells CASSPRGGGGETQYF. CDR3 coding DNA: TGTGCCAGCTCACCCCGTGGGGGGGGCGGAGAGACCCAGTACTTC.

This clone occurred a few times. The V call is TRBV4-1, the J call TRBJ2-1; D is ambiguous. CDR1 MGHRA and CDR2 YSYEKL come from the germline V gene. Deletions cut 5 bases from V and 8 bases from J, with 16 bases between. The CDR3 sequence is 14 residues long. The DNA for the CDR3 is TGCGCCAGCAGCAAGAAAGTTAGTCTCGATGAGCAGTTCTTC. Its translation is CASSKKVSLDEQFF.

V gene TRBV28 combines with J gene TRBJ2-5, with 7 bases that match TRBD1. With V trimmed by 6 bases and J by 13 bases, 11 bases remained unmatched. The CDR3 length is 12 residues. Germline CDR1 MDHEN, CDR2 SYDVKM. The CDR3 DNA reads TGTGCCAGCAGCTCTGGAGACAGGGTGAGGTACTTC. It translates to CASSSGDRVRYF.

The V call is TRBV19, the J call TRBJ2-2; 9 nucleotides match TRBD2. Germline CDR1 LNHDA, CDR2 SQIVND (reference sequence). The CDR3 extends over 17 amino acids. With 2 bases clipped from V and 4 bases from J, the junction kept 8 bases outside the gene matches. CDR3 region: CASSIKWLAGTTGELFF. DNA for the CDR3: TGTGCCAGTAGTATAAAATGGCTAGCGGGGACCACCGGGGAGCTGTTTTTT.

This clone occurred a few times. The rearrangement links TRBV13 to TRBJ2-5; maybe TRBD2 (6 bases). The length of the CDR3 is 15 residues. From germline, CDR1 is PRHDT and CDR2 FYEKMQ (reference sequence). Trimming stripped 5 bases from V and 7 bases from J, with 20 bases between. CDR3: CASSPGGWTKGTQYF. The CDR3 region has the DNA TGTGCCAGCAGCCCAGGTGGATGGACTAAGGGGACCCAGTACTTC. The full variable domain, in which reference TRBV13 and TRBJ2-5 provide the parts outside the CDR3, is AAGVIQSPRHLIKEKRETATLKCYPIPRHDTVYWYQQGPGQDPQFLISFYEKMQSDKGSIPDRFSAQQFSDYHSELNMSSLELGDSALYFCASSPGGWTKGTQYFGPGTRLLVL.

The chain carries TRBV7-8 and TRBJ1-2; TRBD1 is a possible D gene (5 bases). The germline gives CDR1 SGHVS, CDR2 FQNEAQ. Trimming pared 5 bases from V and 0 bases from J, leaving 13 bases between. This CDR3 region has 15 residues. The CDR3 sequence: CASSLAGPPNYGYTF. CDR3 DNA: TGTGCCAGCAGCCTGGCGGGACCCCCTAACTATGGCTACACCTTC.

The chain uses TRBV6-1 and TRBJ1-2; TRBD1 matches at 7 bases. The CDR3 extends over 13 amino acids. V trimming: 6 bases; J trimming: 2 bases; junction bases outside the gene matches: 3. Germline lookup yields CDR1 MNHNS and CDR2 SASEGT. Written as DNA, the CDR3 is TGTGCCAGCAGAACGACAGGGAACTATGGCTACACCTTC. Translating gives CASRTTGNYGYTF.

The chain combines TRBV30 with TRBJ1-2; 9 bases match TRBD1. The length of the CDR3 is 13 residues. The ends lost 5 bases at V and 1 base at J; junction bases unmatched: 2. Looked up from germline, CDR1 is GTSNPN and CDR2 is SVGIG (reference sequence). The CDR3 spells CAWWTGDNYGYTF. CDR3 DNA: TGTGCCTGGTGGACAGGGGATAACTATGGCTACACCTTC.

The V call is TRBV27, the J call TRBJ2-7; a possible D gene is TRBD1 (5 bases). This CDR3 is built from 15 residues. V was trimmed by 3 bases and J by 1 base, leaving 13 bases between them. Germline-derived CDR1 and CDR2 are MNHEY and SMNVEV (reference sequence). This CDR3 is CASSFLQVPSYEQYF. In DNA form, the CDR3 reads TGTGCCAGCAGTTTCCTACAGGTCCCATCCTACGAGCAGTACTTC.

The rearrangement uses TRBV5-6 and TRBJ2-7, with 7 bases aligning to TRBD1. The CDR3 loop spans 16 amino acids. Germline V gene sequence: CDR1 SGHDT, CDR2 YYEEEE. V trimming: 4 bases; J trimming: 2 bases; junction bases outside the gene matches: 12. CDR3 loop: CASSIPGRGHPYEQYF. CDR3 bases: TGTGCCAGCAGCATCCCCGGAAGGGGGCACCCCTACGAGCAGTACTTC.

The CDR3 sequence: CASSLTGGLGNTEAFF. CDR3 coding DNA: TGCGCCAGCAGCCTAACCGGGGGGCTCGGTAACACTGAAGCTTTCTTT. The chain has TRBV5-1 and TRBJ1-1; possibly TRBD1 for D (6 bases). This CDR3 spans 16 amino acids. Trimming took 4 bases from V and 2 from J, leaving 18 bases between them. Germline V gene sequence: CDR1 SGHRS, CDR2 YFSETQ.

The chain recombines TRBV10-3 with TRBJ1-3; TRBD1 agrees at 7 bases. CDR1 ENHRY and CDR2 SYGVKD come from the germline V gene. The CDR3 sequence is 17 residues long. V shed 7 bases, J shed 0 bases, and the junction held 12 bases outside the gene matches. This CDR3 is CAITISRDSFSGNTIYF. The CDR3, as DNA: TGTGCCATCACTATTTCCCGGGACAGTTTCTCTGGAAACACCATATATTTT.

The chain has TRBV14 and TRBJ2-7; 9 bases match TRBD1. The CDR3 has 16 residues. The germline V gene encodes CDR1 SGHDN and CDR2 FVKESK. The V segment lost 4 bases and the J segment 5 bases; nucleotides outside the gene matches: 12. CDR3 DNA: TGTGCCAGCAGCCTCCGAATAGGACAGGGGATCAACGAGCAGTACTTC. Translated: CASSLRIGQGINEQYF. The entire variable domain, with the rest obtained from reference TRBV14 and TRBJ2-7, is as follows: EAGVTQFPSHSVIEKGQTVTLRCDPISGHDNLYWYRRVMGKEIKFLLHFVKESKQDESGMPNNRFLAERTGGTYSTLKVQPAELEDSGVYFCASSLRIGQGINEQYFGPGTRLTVT.

The chain carries TRBV19 and TRBJ1-5; tentatively, D is TRBD1 (6 bases). From germline, CDR1 is LNHDA and CDR2 SQIVND (reference sequence). Trimming took off 5 bases at V and 1 base at J, with 12 bases between the two ends. The CDR3 is made up of 15 amino acids. For the CDR3, the DNA is TGTGCCAGTAGTCCACAGGGAGGAAGCAATCAGCCCCAGCATTTT. Translated, it gives CASSPQGGSNQPQHF.

V and J are TRBV5-1 and TRBJ2-2; D unclear. The CDR3 is 15 residues long. Germline assignment: CDR1 SGHRS and CDR2 YFSETQ. The germline V and J ends were trimmed by 0 bases and 0 bases, with 6 bases remaining between them. The chain's CDR3 is CASSLGAPNTGELFF. Written as DNA, the CDR3 is TGCGCCAGCAGCTTGGGGGCGCCGAACACCGGGGAGCTGTTTTTT. The variable domain in full, completed from reference TRBV5-1 and TRBJ2-2, reads KAGVTQTPRYLIKTRGQQVTLSCSPISGHRSVSWYQQTPGQGLQFLFEYFSETQRNKGNFPGRFSGRQFSNSRSEMNVSTLELGDSALYLCASSLGAPNTGELFFGEGSRLTVL.

The chain carries TRBV6-6 and TRBJ2-7, with a possible D match to TRBD1 (6 bases). With 7 bases removed from V and 3 bases from J, the gap between germline ends came to 16 bases. There are 14 residues in the CDR3. Germline lookup yields CDR1 MNHNY and CDR2 SVGAGI (reference sequence). The CDR3 nucleotides are TGTGCCAGCACATCTGGACAGCGAAACTACGAGCAGTACTTC. Translating gives CASTSGQRNYEQYF.

The chain joins TRBV7-9 to TRBJ2-1; TRBD1 aligns across 7 bases. V trimming: 1 base; J trimming: 5 bases; junction bases outside the gene matches: 14. Germline V lookup: CDR1 SEHNR, CDR2 FQNEAQ (reference sequence). CDR3 length: 18 residues. CDR3 bases: TGTGCCAGCAGCTTAGTAGTGGTGACAGGGCGAGGGGACAATGAGCAGTTCTTC. Translating it yields CASSLVVVTGRGDNEQFF.

The chain employs TRBV5-1 and TRBJ2-7, with 11 bases that match TRBD2. J gave up 5 bases and V 0 bases, and 16 bases lay outside the gene matches. The CDR3 spans 19 residues. Per germline, CDR1 SGHRS and CDR2 YFSETQ. This chain's CDR3 is CASSLAPGLAVRAADEQYF. The CDR3 bases are TGCGCCAGCAGCTTGGCACCGGGACTAGCGGTTCGAGCCGCGGACGAGCAGTACTTC.